This T cell receptor beta chain appears in the sequencing data of a study of beta chain features in type 1 diabetes (dated by TCRdb to 2016 to 2019). At the level of the whole study: Patients and healthy donors did not differ in mean age, gender distribution, total cell number or subset yield. A total of around 110,000,000 sorted cells were examined across all samples, and RNA yield correlated strongly with the number of cells per subset. The study compared TCRB repertoires of sorted circulating CD4+ T cell subsets between recently diagnosed type 1 diabetes patients and matched healthy donors. Regulatory and stem cell-like memory subsets were obtained from only 8 patients and roughly 8 healthy donors, while naive and central memory subsets were obtained from all 30 or so donors.

The entire amount of isolated RNA was reverse transcribed using the High Capacity cDNA Reverse Transcription Kit, so the sequenced TCRB transcripts were expressed ones. Deep immunoSEQ sequencing was applied to naive, central memory and regulatory T cell samples, giving an average of roughly 3.5 million total reads per sample. After sorted cells were lysed in RLT buffer, RNA was extracted with DNase-treated RNeasy Micro or Mini kits, with the choice depending on cell number. To prevent cross-contamination, every cell subset was processed on its own, while patient and healthy donor samples were processed together. TCRB sequences were amplified from cDNA with the immunoSEQ multiplex PCR, producing 87-bp fragments spanning the CDR3 region. The amplicons were sequenced using the Illumina HiSeq platform. In the authors' own workflow: Synthetic template baselines were used to correct PCR bias computationally, reads within Hamming distance 2 were collapsed, and singletons that could not be merged were discarded. By aligning reads against IMGT, V, D and J genes, CDR3 length, and insertions or deletions at six rearrangement sites were assigned. Within each subset, clonotype counts were normalized to the number of sorted cells before true diversity and Gini coefficients were calculated with the tcR R package. Repertoire sharing was quantified using the overlap coefficient calculated on TCRB nucleotide sequences. TCRdb obtained this table from immuneACCESS and retained in-frame rearrangements with V and J assigned. These tables miss some clones; where compared with another copy, unresolved V genes account for less than half of the shortfall, and the remainder is unexplained. V, J and clone size derive from that table, while D and trimming were established from the DNA sequence. This sample has 160,000 or so clones in its table, and 9% of those were observed once. About 0.75% of the sample comes from the top ten.

Paper-wide results and their limitations: Type 1 diabetes patients showed a moderate but significant shortening of TCRB CDR3 length in all four CD4+ subsets. The naive, central memory and regulatory TCRB repertoires appeared to resemble one another more closely among patients than among healthy donors. Fewer insertions and more nucleotide deletions at VDJ recombination sites were observed in patients with type 1 diabetes, implying thymic rearrangement abnormalities. PCR might favor shorter templates, but patient and control samples were amplified and corrected together, so any skew would affect both groups equally. Because cDNA rather than genomic DNA was sequenced, highly expressing activated cells could have been over-represented, although no difference in activation and CD3 levels was found between groups. Because small numbers of individuals were included in the HLA sub-analyses, any influence of HLA type on TCRB rearrangement was left unresolved.

V ends up 4 bases short and J 4 bases short, with an unmatched junction base count of 8. CDR3 length: 15 amino acids, cysteine to phenylalanine. Only CDR3 DNA remains: 45 bases, in frame from the first base. The CDR1 and CDR2 encoded by the germline V gene are SGDLS and YYNGEE. Remarks on this clone: Its antigen is still unknown. The sample holds no much larger clone one base away, and base qualities are not on file.

From each donor, a single peripheral blood sample of roughly 0.11 L on average was drawn into heparinised tubes. Naive, central memory, regulatory and stem cell-like memory CD4+ T cells were sorted on a BD FACSAria II using a panel including CD45RO, CCR7, CD25, CD127, CD95 and CD27. All sorted populations exceeded 98% purity. PBMCs were isolated right away by Lymphoprep density gradient centrifugation and were stained directly, without culture. To minimize batch effects, samples were stained and sorted in pairs, one healthy donor with one patient per experiment. The sequenced sample consisted of central memory CD4+ T cells from blood. Here the chain combines TRBV9 and TRBJ1-1, with 9 bases matching TRBD1. The TCR sequence derives from a woman in her twenties or thirties with type 1 diabetes. CDR3 sequence: CASSKRTGAITEAFF. The DNA reads as follows: TGTGCCAGCAGCAAACGGACAGGGGCAATCACTGAAGCTTTCTTT.